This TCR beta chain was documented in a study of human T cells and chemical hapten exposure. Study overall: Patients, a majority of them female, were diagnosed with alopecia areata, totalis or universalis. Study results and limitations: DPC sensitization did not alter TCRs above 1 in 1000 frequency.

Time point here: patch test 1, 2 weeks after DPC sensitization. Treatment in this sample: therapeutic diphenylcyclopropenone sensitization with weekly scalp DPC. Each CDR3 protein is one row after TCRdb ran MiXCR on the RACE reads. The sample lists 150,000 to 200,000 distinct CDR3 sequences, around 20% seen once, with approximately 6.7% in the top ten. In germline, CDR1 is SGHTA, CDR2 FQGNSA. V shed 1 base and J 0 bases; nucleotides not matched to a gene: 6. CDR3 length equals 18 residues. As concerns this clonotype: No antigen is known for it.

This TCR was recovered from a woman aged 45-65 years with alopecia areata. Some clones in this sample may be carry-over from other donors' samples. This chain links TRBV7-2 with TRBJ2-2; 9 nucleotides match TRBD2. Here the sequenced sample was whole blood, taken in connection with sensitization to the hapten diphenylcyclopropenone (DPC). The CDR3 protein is CASSLDGGRAPNTGELFF. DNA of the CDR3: TGTGCCAGCAGCTTAGATGGCGGGAGGGCCCCGAACACCGGGGAGCTGTTTTTT.